Listed below are T cell receptor beta chains from one sample, sequenced in a study of cytomegalovirus exposure and HLA in healthy donors. The protocol was immunoSEQ multiplex PCR, while the TCRdb copy is restricted to in-frame clones and leaves out a portion. The sample has about 150,000 clones; roughly 87% are singletons. Material for sequencing was PBMCs. These receptor sequences come from a man in his thirties or forties in good health and CMV-seropositive. Both conserved end residues are part of each CDR3. A D gene is named only where the DNA matches it firmly. Size tells how often a clone was seen (once, few, many) or the class of an expanded clone, and some rows leave it out.

V	J	size	D	CDR3	DNA
TRBV7-8	TRBJ2-5	.	.	CASSLGGVYETQYF	TGTGCCAGCAGCTTAGGCGGGGTTTACGAGACCCAGTACTTC
TRBV14	TRBJ1-1	.	.	CASSQLGRYTEAFF	TGTGCCAGCAGCCAATTGGGCAGATACACTGAAGCTTTCTTT
TRBV27	TRBJ2-4	.	TRBD1	CASRDRVNIQYF	TGTGCCAGCAGGGACAGGGTAAACATTCAGTACTTC
TRBV28	TRBJ1-2	few	.	CASSLFRSPGGYTF	TGTGCCAGCAGTTTATTTAGGTCCCCGGGGGGCTACACCTTC
TRBV28	TRBJ1-4	.	.	CASSPAGGREKLFF	TGTGCCAGCAGTCCCGCGGGAGGGAGGGAAAAACTGTTTTTT
TRBV6-5	TRBJ1-1	once	.	CASGRGGTEAFF	TGTGCCAGCGGGAGAGGGGGCACTGAAGCTTTCTTT
TRBV4-1	TRBJ1-5	.	TRBD1	CASSQDPGGWDQPQHF	TGCGCCAGCAGCCAAGATCCAGGGGGCTGGGATCAGCCCCAGCATTTT
TRBV6-1	TRBJ2-5	.	TRBD1	CASRETGWETQYF	TGTGCCAGCAGAGAGACAGGGTGGGAGACCCAGTACTTC
TRBV28	TRBJ1-2	.	.	CASSPSMTGGLSYGYTF	TGTGCCAGCAGCCCCTCAATGACGGGGGGCCTTTCCTATGGCTACACCTTC
TRBV29-1	TRBJ2-3	.	.	CSGLTGSSTDTQYF	TGCAGCGGCTTGACAGGCTCTAGCACAGATACGCAGTATTTT
TRBV9	TRBJ2-2	once	.	CASSADTGELFF	TGTGCCAGCAGCGCAGACACCGGGGAGCTGTTTTTT
TRBV5-5	TRBJ2-7	few	TRBD2	CASSSAWGGNEQYF	TGTGCCAGCAGCTCGGCTTGGGGGGGTAACGAGCAGTACTTC
TRBV7-2	TRBJ2-7	.	TRBD2	CASSLAGLAGEQYF	TGTGCCAGCAGCTTAGCGGGACTAGCTGGGGAGCAGTACTTC
TRBV7-9	TRBJ2-7	.	.	CASSLVRGHDEQYF	TGTGCCAGCAGCTTAGTCAGGGGTCACGACGAGCAGTACTTC
TRBV6-1	TRBJ2-6	.	.	CATLIGANVLTF	TGTGCCACCTTAATTGGGGCCAACGTCCTGACTTTC
TRBV7-9	TRBJ1-1	.	.	CASSFADTEAFF	TGTGCCAGCAGCTTCGCGGACACTGAAGCTTTCTTT
TRBV5-1	TRBJ2-1	.	.	CASSLGLAPSYNEQFF	TGCGCCAGCAGCCTAGGACTGGCCCCCTCCTACAATGAGCAGTTCTTC
TRBV5-8	TRBJ1-4	.	TRBD1	CASSLSQGALTNEKLFF	TGTGCCAGCAGCTTGTCCCAGGGGGCGCTTACTAATGAAAAACTGTTTTTT
TRBV11-3	TRBJ2-5	.	.	CASSSGGFEETQYF	TGTGCCAGCAGCTCAGGGGGGTTCGAAGAGACCCAGTACTTC
TRBV6-1	TRBJ1-3	.	.	CASSPREGYTIYF	TGTGCCAGCAGTCCCCGGGAGGGGTACACCATATATTTT
TRBV14	TRBJ1-1	.	.	CASSQGPGSSTEAFF	TGTGCCAGCAGCCAAGGGCCGGGTAGTAGCACTGAAGCTTTCTTT
TRBV5-4	TRBJ2-5	.	TRBD2	CASSLRGGRPTTETQYF	TGTGCCAGCAGCTTGCGGGGGGGCCGGCCCACAACCGAGACCCAGTACTTC
TRBV28	TRBJ2-7	.	TRBD1	CASIPGQGSGEQYF	TGTGCCAGTATCCCGGGACAGGGATCGGGAGAGCAGTACTTC
TRBV5-1	TRBJ1-1	.	.	CASSWRGEKPGEAFF	TGCGCCAGCAGCTGGCGCGGGGAAAAACCAGGTGAAGCTTTCTTT
TRBV7-9	TRBJ2-1	.	TRBD2	CASSSSGREEQFF	TGTGCCAGCAGCTCTAGCGGGAGGGAGGAGCAGTTCTTC
TRBV30	TRBJ2-1	.	TRBD2	CAWSAGLAGNNEQFF	TGTGCCTGGAGTGCGGGACTAGCGGGGAACAATGAGCAGTTCTTC
TRBV5-6	TRBJ2-7	.	.	CASSLGRGARFYEQYF	TGTGCCAGCAGCTTGGGTCGGGGGGCCCGATTCTACGAGCAGTACTTC
TRBV28	TRBJ2-1	.	.	CASSFWTDNNEQFF	TGTGCCAGCAGTTTTTGGACAGACAACAATGAGCAGTTCTTC
TRBV19	TRBJ2-6	.	.	CASSIGGGGANVLTF	TGTGCCAGTAGTATTGGGGGCGGTGGGGCCAACGTCCTGACTTTC
TRBV6-6	TRBJ1-2	.	.	CASSWEDFYGYTF	TGTGCCAGCAGTTGGGAGGACTTCTATGGCTACACCTTC
TRBV25-1	TRBJ1-2	few	TRBD1	CASSGWDRNGYTF	TGTGCCAGCAGTGGGTGGGACAGAAATGGCTACACCTTC
TRBV29-1	TRBJ1-2	once	TRBD1	CSVELAQGRYGYTF	TGCAGCGTTGAACTTGCACAGGGGAGATATGGCTACACCTTC
TRBV2	TRBJ1-2	.	.	CASIQGNNYGYTF	TGTGCCAGCATCCAGGGGAATAACTATGGCTACACCTTC
TRBV4-1	TRBJ2-7	.	TRBD1	CASSQGPGQGLYEQYF	TGCGCCAGCAGCCAAGGCCCAGGACAGGGTCTATACGAGCAGTACTTC
TRBV5-8	TRBJ2-3	.	TRBD2	CASSSVLAGDTQYF	TGTGCCAGCAGTAGCGTACTAGCGGGGGATACGCAGTATTTT
TRBV28	TRBJ2-1	.	TRBD2	CASSRTSAIYNEQFF	TGTGCCAGCAGCCGGACTAGCGCGATATACAATGAGCAGTTCTTC
TRBV9	TRBJ1-3	.	.	CASSPGVGSGNTIYF	TGTGCCAGCAGCCCCGGAGTTGGCTCTGGAAACACCATATATTTT
TRBV6-6	TRBJ2-7	.	.	CASSYPPDSGNEQYF	TGTGCCAGCAGTTACCCCCCGGACAGCGGCAACGAGCAGTACTTC
TRBV5-1	TRBJ2-7	.	.	CASSFGAGVGEQYF	TGCGCCAGCAGCTTTGGGGCAGGGGTAGGCGAGCAGTACTTC
TRBV2	TRBJ2-2	.	TRBD1	CASSRGQVVGELFF	TGTGCCAGCAGTAGGGGACAGGTCGTCGGGGAGCTGTTTTTT
TRBV2	TRBJ2-7	few	TRBD1	CASAEQGVQGEQYF	TGTGCCAGCGCAGAACAGGGGGTTCAGGGCGAGCAGTACTTC
TRBV19	TRBJ2-5	.	.	CASKKDRQETQYF	TGTGCCAGTAAGAAGGACAGACAAGAGACCCAGTACTTC
TRBV5-6	TRBJ2-7	.	.	CASSRDPPYEQYF	TGTGCCAGCAGCCGGGATCCCCCTTACGAGCAGTACTTC
TRBV7-6	TRBJ2-1	.	TRBD1	CASSPGTAGYEQFF	TGTGCCAGCAGCCCAGGGACAGCTGGGTATGAGCAGTTCTTC
TRBV7-2	TRBJ2-1	few	.	CASSLDGGYNEQFF	TGTGCCAGCAGCTTAGACGGCGGCTACAATGAGCAGTTCTTC
TRBV7-9	TRBJ2-7	.	.	CASSPTLKNSYEQYF	TGTGCCAGCAGCCCGACACTCAAAAACTCCTACGAGCAGTACTTC
TRBV7-9	TRBJ2-5	.	TRBD1	CASSLSFGQGVTKTQYF	TGTGCCAGCAGCTTAAGTTTCGGACAGGGCGTTACGAAGACCCAGTACTTC
TRBV5-4	TRBJ2-7	.	TRBD1	CASSSRGQDSSYEQYF	TGTGCCAGCAGCTCGCGAGGACAGGACAGCTCCTACGAGCAGTACTTC